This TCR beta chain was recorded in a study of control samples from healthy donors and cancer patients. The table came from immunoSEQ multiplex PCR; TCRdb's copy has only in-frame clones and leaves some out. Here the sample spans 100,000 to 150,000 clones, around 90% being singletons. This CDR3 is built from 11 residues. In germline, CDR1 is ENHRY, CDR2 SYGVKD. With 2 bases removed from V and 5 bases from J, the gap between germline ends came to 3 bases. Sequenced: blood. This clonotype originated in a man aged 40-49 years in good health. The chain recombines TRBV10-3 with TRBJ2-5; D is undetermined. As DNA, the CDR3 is TGTGCCATCAGTGAGGAGGAGACCCAGTACTTC. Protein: CAISEEETQYF.